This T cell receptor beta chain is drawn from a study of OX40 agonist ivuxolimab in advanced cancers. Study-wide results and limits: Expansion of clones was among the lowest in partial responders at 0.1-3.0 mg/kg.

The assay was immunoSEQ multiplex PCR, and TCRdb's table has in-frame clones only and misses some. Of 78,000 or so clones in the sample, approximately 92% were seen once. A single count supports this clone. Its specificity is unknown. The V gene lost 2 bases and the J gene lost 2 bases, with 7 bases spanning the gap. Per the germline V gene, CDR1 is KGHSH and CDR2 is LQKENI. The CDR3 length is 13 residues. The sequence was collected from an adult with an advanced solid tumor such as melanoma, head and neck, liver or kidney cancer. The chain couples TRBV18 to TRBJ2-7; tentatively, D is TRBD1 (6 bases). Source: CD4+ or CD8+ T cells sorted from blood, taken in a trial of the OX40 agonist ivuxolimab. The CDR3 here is CASSPGQTYEQYF. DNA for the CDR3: TGTGCCAGCTCACCAGGACAGACCTACGAGCAGTACTTC.